A single T cell receptor beta chain is shown here with its context. In this sample, this clonotype turned up a few times. This receptor's antigen is unknown. Base qualities are missing; no much larger clone stands one base away. The entry originates in a study of T cells in Graves' hyperthyroidism and ophthalmopathy (dated by TCRdb to the late 2010s). A note on the overall study: To identify TCR V-J signatures that set the groups apart, the researchers used a discovery cohort of 90 to 100 patients, made up of 43 with Graves' ophthalmopathy and 55 to 65 with stable Graves' hyperthyroidism. Whether ophthalmopathy could be predicted prospectively was tested in an independent validation cohort made up of under 20 hyperthyroidism patients plus 17 patients who later progressed to ophthalmopathy. The 100 discovery patients were randomly split 7:3 into training and test sets. In several Graves' hyperthyroidism patients, the study also compared T-cell repertoires from thyroid tissue with T-cell repertoires from blood. After sampling, hyperthyroidism patients received methimazole starting at 30 mg daily, and ophthalmopathy patients received high-dose intravenous methylprednisolone. According to the paper, TCR Vbeta CDR3 sequencing was carried out on over 130 peripheral blood samples, which came from under 50 ophthalmopathy, fewer than 80 hyperthyroidism and some 17 progressor patients. The paper's findings and limits, for the study overall: In validation, the model predicted progression to ophthalmopathy with approximately 71% sensitivity and 72% to 75% specificity, a median of around 6.6 months before onset. Sample size was not statistically predetermined, and investigators were not blinded to group allocation. In cross-validation, a model built on a 13 V-J signature told ophthalmopathy apart from stable hyperthyroidism with 87.88% sensitivity and around 84% specificity, and in testing the same model reached 80%/75%. Most expanded thyroid clonotypes (frequency above 0.001) were also detected in blood, a finding suggesting that blood repertoires may reflect thyroid immune responses.

Amplification of TCR beta CDR3 regions was carried out from RNA transcripts. A first-round RT-PCR of the TCR CDR3 used the HTBI primer set with the Qiagen OneStep RT-PCR kit. Libraries were constructed in a second round of multiplex PCR, after which size selection and purification were performed. Paired-end sequencing of the libraries was performed with 100 bp reads on an Illumina HiSeq2000. The paper's data handling went like this. SOAPnuke was used to process the raw data, with reads discarded if the reads contained adapters or uncalled bases, had a mean Phred below 15, or lacked an exact constant-primer or identifier match. High-quality paired reads were merged using COPE v1.2.5, and each unique nucleotide sequence was defined as a clonotype. MiTCR v1.1 was used to align clonotypes to the IMGT TRBV, TRBD and TRBJ reference segments. Analysis was restricted to V-J combinations with a frequency above 0.0001, which covered roughly 99% of repertoires. The TCS score was defined as F50 (clonal expansion) divided by E x V (chaos), with BLOSUM62-based TCRdist calculated between CDR3 peptides within each V-J. Welch's t-statistics and random forest reduced just over 500 V-J features to roughly 13, which were used in a naive Bayes classifier (R e1071). Thyroid-blood repertoire similarity was quantified with the Morisita-Horn index. TCRdb reanalyzed the raw reads on its own, using fastp at Q25 for trimming and MiXCR for clone calling, and kept in-frame beta chains. CDR3 protein sequences are deduplicated, and each keeps its most common genes and DNA. The V and J calls were not made by the authors but by TCRdb's processing. The sample records 550,000 to 700,000 distinct CDR3 sequences, around 42% of which are singletons. The ten top clones hold over 15% of the sample.

Exclusion was applied to patients with uncontrolled infections, other autoimmune diseases, pregnancy or lactation. Diagnoses were based on clinical symptoms, serum thyroxine and TRAb, thyroid ultrasound and orbital computed tomography. Trizol reagent was used to extract total RNA, and RNA quality was then checked on an Agilent 2100 Bioanalyzer. The CDR3, from cysteine to phenylalanine, totals 13 residues. Solely the CDR3 DNA is kept, with 39 bases framed from the first base. CDR1 DFQATT and CDR2 SNEGSKA were looked up in the germline V gene (reference sequence). V loses 3 bases of germline sequence and J loses 2 bases, and the interval between the two ends is 10 bases.

This TCR was sampled from an adult woman with Graves' disease, either hyperthyroidism or ophthalmopathy (not recorded which). The receptor chain draws on TRBV20-1 and TRBJ1-2; there is no confident call for the D gene. Sequencing used peripheral blood or thyroid tissue (not recorded which). The CDR3 region has the sequence CSASPQTNYGYTF. The sequence in DNA is TGCAGTGCTAGCCCCCAAACCAACTATGGCTACACCTTC.